These 15 T cell receptor beta chains share one sample of origin, sequenced in a study of blood T cell repertoires in COVID-19. Libraries were prepared by immunoSEQ multiplex PCR; TCRdb keeps only in-frame clonotypes and omits some of them. This table holds approximately 300,000 clones, about 89% found once. Source material: PBMCs or T cells enriched from blood (not recorded which). These TCRs come from a woman aged 18 to 35 who had recovered from COVID-19.

The chain employs TRBV6-6 and TRBJ1-5; 9 bases line up with TRBD1. CDR1 is MNHNY, CDR2 SVGAGI, per germline (reference sequence). There are 13 residues in the CDR3. After removal of 7 bases from V and 4 bases from J, the junction contained 2 bases not matched to a gene. Written as DNA, the CDR3 is TGTGCCAGCAATGACAGGGGGAATCAGCCCCAGCATTTT. Translating gives CASNDRGNQPQHF.

The J gene is TRBJ2-4, the V gene TRBV28; weak D call: TRBD1 (5 bases). Germline V CDR1 and CDR2: MDHEN, SYDVKM. This CDR3 region has 15 residues. V gave up 8 bases and J gave up 3 bases, with 17 bases separating them. The CDR3, as DNA: TGTGCCAGCCCGACTGACAGACCCTACAAAAACATTCAGTACTTC. Translation: CASPTDRPYKNIQYF.

The V gene is TRBV7-9, the J gene TRBJ2-5, with TRBD2 matching over 9 bases. The CDR3 contains 15 residues. Germline V lookup: CDR1 SEHNR, CDR2 FQNEAQ (reference sequence). V shed 5 bases and J 7 bases; nucleotides not matched to a gene: 11. The DNA for the CDR3 is TGTGCCAGCAGCCCCCCGGTAGCGGGAGCGGGGACCCAGTACTTC. Translation: CASSPPVAGAGTQYF.

The chain has TRBV11-3 and TRBJ2-2; 13 nucleotides match TRBD2. CDR3 size: 16 residues. The germline V gene encodes CDR1 SGHNT and CDR2 YENEEA. J was trimmed by 13 bases and V by 6 bases; bases with no gene match: 14. DNA of the CDR3: TGTGCCAGCAGTTCTCCCGGGACTAGCGGGGTCTGGGGGCTGTTTTTT. It encodes CASSSPGTSGVWGLFF. Together with reference TRBV11-3 and TRBJ2-2, the CDR3 gives the full variable domain: EAGVVQSPRYKIIEKKQPVAFWCNPISGHNTLYWYLQNLGQGPELLIRYENEEAVDDSQLPKDRFSAERLKGVDSTLKIQPAELGDSAVYLCASSSPGTSGVWGLFFGEGSRLTVL.

V is TRBV19 and J is TRBJ2-2; 11 bases agree with TRBD2. The CDR3 length is 14 residues. The germline gives CDR1 LNHDA, CDR2 SQIVND (reference sequence). V lost 6 bases, J lost 5 bases, and 2 bases stayed unmatched. This CDR3 is CASSTSGGTGELFF. CDR3 nucleotide sequence: TGTGCCAGTAGCACTAGCGGGGGTACCGGGGAGCTGTTTTTT.

The chain links TRBV5-6 to TRBJ2-2; 7 bases are a match to TRBD1. Germline V gene data show CDR1 as SGHDT and CDR2 as YYEEEE. The length of the CDR3 is 15 residues. V shed 3 bases, J shed 4 bases, and the junction held 6 bases outside the gene matches. The CDR3 protein is CASSSGQKITGELFF. In DNA form, the CDR3 reads TGTGCCAGCAGCTCGGGACAGAAAATCACCGGGGAGCTGTTTTTT. Variable domain in full (rest from reference TRBV5-6 and TRBJ2-2): DAGVTQSPTHLIKTRGQQVTLRCSPKSGHDTVSWYQQALGQGPQFIFQYYEEEERQRGNFPDRFSGHQFPNYSSELNVNALLLGDSALYLCASSSGQKITGELFFGEGSRLTVL.

CDR3 coding DNA: TGTGCCAGCAGTTGGGACAGCTACAATGAGCAGTTCTTC. Translated, it gives CASSWDSYNEQFF. The chain uses TRBV28 and TRBJ2-1; TRBD1 aligns across 7 bases. CDR1 is MDHEN, CDR2 SYDVKM, per germline. V gave up 4 bases and J gave up 3 bases; unmatched junction bases: 0. The CDR3 runs 13 residues.

This chain links TRBV12-5 with TRBJ2-5, with 9 bases matching TRBD1. The CDR3 is made up of 14 amino acids. Trimming at V came to 5 bases and at J to 4 bases, leaving 5 bases not matched to a gene. Germline values: CDR1 LGHNT, CDR2 FRNRAP. The CDR3 protein is CASGPMTGGETQYF. Here the CDR3 DNA reads TGTGCTAGTGGTCCAATGACAGGGGGAGAGACCCAGTACTTC.

This sequence joins TRBV27 and TRBJ2-5, with 8 bases matching TRBD1. With 6 bases clipped from V and 4 bases from J, the junction kept 16 bases outside the gene matches. The CDR3 sequence is 17 residues long. Germline V gives CDR1 MNHEY, CDR2 SMNVEV (reference sequence). The CDR3 coding sequence is TGTGCCAGCAGCCCCGGACAGGGTAGCTGGCTAGCAGAGACCCAGTACTTC. This codes for CASSPGQGSWLAETQYF.

This clone came up once. This chain uses TRBV24-1 with TRBJ2-7; 12 nucleotides line up with TRBD2. V dropped 3 bases and J dropped 3; count of bases not matched to a gene: 5. Per the germline V gene, CDR1 is KGHDR and CDR2 is SFDVKD. CDR3 length: 16 residues. The CDR3, as DNA: TGTGCCACCAGTGATGACCGGACTAGCGGGATCTACGAGCAGTACTTC. It is translated as CATSDDRTSGIYEQYF.

The chain links TRBV3-1 (or the pseudogene TRBV3-2) to TRBJ2-5, with 7 bases identical to TRBD1. The germline V gene encodes CDR1 LGHDT and CDR2 YNNKEL (reference sequence). J gave up 5 bases and V 4 bases, and 7 bases lay outside the gene matches. There are 14 residues in the CDR3. The CDR3 DNA reads TGTGCCAGCAGCCCGGGACAGCCAGGGGAGACCCAGTACTTC. Its translation is CASSPGQPGETQYF.

The V and J genes are TRBV11-3 and TRBJ1-3, with 10 bases that match TRBD1. CDR3 length equals 15 residues. In germline, CDR1 is SGHNT, CDR2 YENEEA. V shed 4 bases, J shed 2 bases, and the junction held 2 bases outside the gene matches. Written as DNA, the CDR3 is TGTGCCAGCAGCTGGGGGACAGGGGCTGGAAACACCATATATTTT. It translates to CASSWGTGAGNTIYF.

J is TRBJ1-2 and V is TRBV7-6; 8 nucleotides line up with TRBD1. V was pared by 5 bases and J by 0 bases, with 8 bases of the junction left unmatched. CDR1 is SGHVS and CDR2 is FNYEAQ in the germline V gene. CDR3 size: 16 residues. Here the CDR3 reads CASSPQGQGANYGYTF. The CDR3 region has the DNA TGTGCCAGCAGCCCCCAAGGACAGGGAGCTAACTATGGCTACACCTTC. Based on the CDR3 plus reference TRBV7-6 and TRBJ1-2, the full variable domain is GAGVSQSPRYKVTKRGQDVALRCDPISGHVSLYWYRQALGQGPEFLTYFNYEAQQDKSGLPNDRFSAERPEGSISTLTIQRTEQRDSAMYRCASSPQGQGANYGYTFGSGTRLTVV.

The V gene is TRBV18, the J gene TRBJ2-1, with 13 nucleotides matching TRBD2. V lost 2 bases and J lost 3; bases outside the gene matches: 4. Germline CDR1 and CDR2: KGHSH and LQKENI. The CDR3 is 17 amino acids. The CDR3 loop is CASSPKGTSGVYNEQFF. The CDR3 DNA reads TGTGCCAGCTCACCAAAAGGGACTAGCGGGGTCTACAATGAGCAGTTCTTC.

This chain links TRBV4-3 with TRBJ1-6, with a weak D call TRBD1 (5 bases). The CDR3 loop spans 13 amino acids. Germline lookup yields CDR1 LGHNA and CDR2 YSLEER. Trimming removed 1 base from V and 12 bases from J, with 10 bases in between. CDR3 nucleotides: TGCGCCAGCAGCCAAGGGCAGGGCCTACCCCTCCACTTT. The encoded protein is CASSQGQGLPLHF.